This T cell receptor beta chain originates from a study of control samples from healthy donors and cancer patients (dated by TCRdb to between 2020 and 2021). The receptor library was made with the immunoSEQ multiplex PCR assay. This immuneACCESS table, as held by TCRdb, lists in-frame sequences with V and J called but not all clones. Of the missing ones, under half trace to an unresolved V gene in checked studies; the others have no known cause. This sample has some 82,000 clones in its table, and 80% to 90% of those were observed once. 11% of the sample is in the top ten clones. V and J lose 9 bases and 8 bases, and a span of 27 bases separates them. CDR1 is given as SGHNT and CDR2 as YYREEE, both from the germline V gene (reference sequence). The CDR3 numbers 16 residues from cysteine through phenylalanine. The retained sequence is limited to the CDR3, 48 bases, with the frame set at the first base.

Concerning this clone: Its target antigen remains unknown. Per-base qualities were not stored, and no clone one base away is much larger.

Sequenced material: PBMCs. The clonotype originates from a man between 60 and 75 years old with head and neck cancer. This sequence uses TRBV5-4 and TRBJ2-1; the D assignment is uncertain and may be TRBD1 or TRBD2, with 5 bases supporting each. CDR3 loop: CATSKSNRGLGDEQFF. The sequenced DNA: TGTGCCACCTCCAAGAGCAACCGGGGCCTCGGCGATGAGCAGTTCTTC.